A single TCR beta chain is shown here with its context. Its antigen is undetermined. Replicate sorted-subset PCRs were loaded with around 0.2 ug DNA, roughly 33,000 T cell genomes. The repertoire was sequenced with immunoSEQ multiplex PCR; TCRdb's copy has only in-frame clones and lacks some. Altogether over 2 million clones are present, approximately 94% being singletons, with the ten largest covering about 1.1%. These data belong to a study of shared clonotypes between healthy human individuals. Study-level information: CD4 naive cells filled three plates per donor, CD4 memory three, CD8 naive two and CD8 memory one.

Per the germline V gene, CDR1 is MGHRA and CDR2 is YSYEKL. CDR3 length: 19 amino acids. V was trimmed by 2 bases and J by 0 bases, leaving 20 bases between them. Naive-designated CD8 cells lacked CD45RO, were positively enriched for CCR7, and omitted terminally differentiated effector memory CD45RA+ cells. Study-wide results and caveats: Sequencing depth was predicted to influence how clonotypes are shared among donors. Naive subsets usually exceeded memory subsets in estimated richness.

This rearrangement joins TRBV4-1 to TRBJ2-1; tentatively, D is TRBD1 or TRBD2 (7 bases each). This TCR was recovered from a man between 18 and 29 years old in good health. The source material was naive CD8+ T cells sorted from blood. In DNA form, the CDR3 reads TGCGCCAGCAGCCAACCTAAATCAGGGGGGGCACGCTCCTACAATGAGCAGTTCTTC. It is translated as CASSQPKSGGARSYNEQFF.